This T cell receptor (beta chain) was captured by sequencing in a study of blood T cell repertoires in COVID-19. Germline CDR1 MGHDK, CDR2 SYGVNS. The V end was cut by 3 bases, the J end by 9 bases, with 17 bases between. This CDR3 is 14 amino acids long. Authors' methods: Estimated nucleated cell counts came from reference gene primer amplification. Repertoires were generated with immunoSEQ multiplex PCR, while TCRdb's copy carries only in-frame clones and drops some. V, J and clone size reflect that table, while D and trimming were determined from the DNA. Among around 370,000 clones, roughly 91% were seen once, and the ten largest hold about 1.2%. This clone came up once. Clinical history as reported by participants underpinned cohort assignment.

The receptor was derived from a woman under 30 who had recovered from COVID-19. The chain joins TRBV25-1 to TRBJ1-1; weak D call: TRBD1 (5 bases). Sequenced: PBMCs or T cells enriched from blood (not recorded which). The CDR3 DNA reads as TGTGCCAGCAGTGACAGACAGACCACGGACAAAGCTTTCTTT. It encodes CASSDRQTTDKAFF. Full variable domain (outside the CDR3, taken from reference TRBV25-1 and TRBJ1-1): EADIYQTPRYLVIGTGKKITLECSQTMGHDKMYWYQQDPGMELHLIHYSYGVNSTEKGDLSSESTVSRIRTEHFPLTLESARPSHTSQYLCASSDRQTTDKAFFGQGTRLTVV.